The next 3 T cell receptor beta chains were all read from a single sample in a study of T cells after posttransplantation cyclophosphamide. Data came from immunoSEQ multiplex PCR; TCRdb stores just in-frame clones and leaves some out. This sample comprises some 43,000 clones, none seen once only. Specimen: PBMCs. Every receptor here comes from a man aged 35-49 years in good health, CMV-negative, and a related stem cell transplant donor.

This clone was seen many times. The CDR3 is CASSNPGSQETQYF. The CDR3 DNA reads as TGTGCCAGTAGTAATCCGGGATCCCAAGAGACCCAGTACTTC. The chain has TRBV19 and TRBJ2-5; weak D call: TRBD2 (5 bases). Germline CDR1 LNHDA, CDR2 SQIVND (reference sequence). This CDR3 spans 14 amino acids. The V gene lost 4 bases and the J gene lost 1 base, with 10 bases spanning the gap.

This clone was counted many times. The chain recombines TRBV4-1 with TRBJ1-3; D may be TRBD1 (5 bases). Trimming removed 4 bases at V and 3 bases at J, with 16 bases between. The germline gives CDR1 MGHRA, CDR2 YSYEKL. The CDR3 length is 16 residues. CDR3 DNA sequence: TGCGCCAGCAGCCCACTTCTGCGGGGGAATGGAAACACCATATATTTT. Protein: CASSPLLRGNGNTIYF.

This clone was seen at least ten times. The chain links TRBV7-8 to TRBJ2-2; D not resolved. Trimming removed 7 bases at V and 9 bases at J, with 12 bases between. This CDR3 spans 12 amino acids. Germline CDR1 SGHVS, CDR2 FQNEAQ. The CDR3 nucleotides read TGTGCCAGCAACCACCTCAGTCGGGAGCTGTTTTTT. It codes for CASNHLSRELFF.